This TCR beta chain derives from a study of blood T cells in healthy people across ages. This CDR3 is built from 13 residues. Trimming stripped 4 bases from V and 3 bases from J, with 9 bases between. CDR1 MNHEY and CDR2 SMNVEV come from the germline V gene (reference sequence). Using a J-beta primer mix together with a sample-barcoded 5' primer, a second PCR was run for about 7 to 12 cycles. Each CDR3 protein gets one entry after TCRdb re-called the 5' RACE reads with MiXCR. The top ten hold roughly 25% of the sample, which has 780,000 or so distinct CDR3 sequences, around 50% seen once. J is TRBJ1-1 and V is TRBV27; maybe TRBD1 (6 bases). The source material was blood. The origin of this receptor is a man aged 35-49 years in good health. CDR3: CASSSRGDTEAFF. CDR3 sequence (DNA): TGTGCCAGCAGTTCAAGGGGGGACACTGAAGCTTTCTTT.